This T cell receptor (beta chain) appears in the sequencing data of a study of T cells expressing NK-cell markers. The CDR3 sequence is 18 residues long. CDR1 is SGHTA, CDR2 FQGTGA, per germline. As the method of synthesis, 5'RACE template switching with UMIs yielded TCR beta cDNA. TCRdb re-called the 5' RACE reads and catalogs CDR3 proteins one per entry, DNA excluded. This sample contains 500,000 or so distinct CDR3 sequences. Study-level findings and limits: It is unclear if expanded NKG2C-expressing clones target HCMV antigens.

Comment on this clonotype: The antigen remains undetermined.

Source material: blood T cells: a sorted CD56 or NKG2C T cell subset, CD4+ or CD8+ T cells, or bulk PBMC T cells (not recorded which). The TCR comes from a man aged 18-30 years in good health. The chain employs TRBV7-3 and TRBJ2-3; absent DNA, TCRdb's TRBD2 call cannot be checked. CDR3 amino acids: CASSLIGFEREFSDTQYF.